The rows below give T cell receptor beta chains drawn from one sample of a study of immune evolution from preneoplasia to lung adenocarcinoma. The assay was immunoSEQ multiplex PCR, and TCRdb's table has in-frame clones only and misses some. The sample consists of more than 6,500 clones, around 80% of them appearing once. What was sequenced was FFPE adjacent normal lung tissue. Every receptor here comes from a person between 65 and 80 years old with lung adenocarcinoma. Each CDR3 is given with its conserved first and last residue. Size tells how often a clone was seen (once, few, many) or the class of an expanded clone, and some rows leave it out.

v_gene	j_gene	abundance	CDR3aa
TRBV14	TRBJ1-2	.	CASSHRGLINYGYTF
TRBV30	TRBJ1-2	.	CAWSAVLAKGYTF
TRBV6-5	TRBJ1-6	.	CASRPQGGEHSPLHF
TRBV11-2	TRBJ1-3	.	CASSFGTGPGNTIYF
TRBV4-1	TRBJ2-7	.	CASSQVRAGSGMGEQYF
TRBV5-8	TRBJ1-2	.	CASSLSQGGGYTF
TRBV6-6	TRBJ2-7	.	CATWGGSYEQYF
TRBV10-2	TRBJ2-1	once	CATQLSLAPVPNEQFF
TRBV9	TRBJ2-3	few	CASSAEGLETDTQYF
TRBV6-1	TRBJ1-1	.	CASSGAGNTEAFF
TRBV28	TRBJ1-1	few	CASSARVFEAFF
TRBV28	TRBJ1-2	once	CASSPHTRTVGYTF
TRBV27	TRBJ2-1	.	CASSSLQVSYNEQFF
TRBV14	TRBJ2-7	.	CASSELAWGGTDEQYF
TRBV11-3	TRBJ1-5	.	CASSLAQNQPQHF
TRBV19	TRBJ2-7	.	CASMGRYEQYF
TRBV5-1	TRBJ1-1	.	CVSSFTQGAPNTEAFF
TRBV7-9	TRBJ2-7	.	CASSSGTYEQYF
TRBV19	TRBJ2-7	.	CASSIDPLGDSSYEQYF
TRBV28	TRBJ2-2	.	CASSAQGDGELFF
TRBV7-3	TRBJ1-1	.	CASSRGGAGNTEAFF
TRBV12-5	TRBJ2-1	.	CASGLDFLAGVSGGNEQFF
TRBV5-4	TRBJ1-1	.	CASSLGTGEAFF
TRBV19	TRBJ1-2	.	CASSPVGQHHGYTF
TRBV2	TRBJ2-7	.	CASSEDRGFYEQYF
TRBV29-1	TRBJ1-2	few	CSVPTMGYGYTF
TRBV25-1	TRBJ2-1	.	CASSFQRNYNEQFF
TRBV28	TRBJ2-7	.	CASSLGTAGVNYEQYF
TRBV28	TRBJ1-4	.	CASSQGFNEKLFF
TRBV5-6	TRBJ1-1	.	CASSFILSGRNTEAFF
TRBV11-2	TRBJ2-1	few	CASSYRGTLGLAGHNEQFF
TRBV7-8	TRBJ2-7	.	CASSRGLAGYEQYF
TRBV11-2	TRBJ1-1	few	CASSLDVREAFF
TRBV9	TRBJ2-7	.	CASSVGPGEEVYEQYF
TRBV11-2	TRBJ2-6	few	CASSPWTATGANVLTF
TRBV28	TRBJ1-5	.	CASSLIGQGYNQPQHF
TRBV11-3	TRBJ2-5	.	CASSRQETQYF
TRBV30	TRBJ1-2	.	CAWQLFNYGYTF
TRBV29-1	TRBJ2-4	.	CSTNRGDIQYF
TRBV5-1	TRBJ1-2	.	CASSLGAGYGYTF
TRBV7-8	TRBJ1-1	.	CASSLAAYRVIEAFF
TRBV28	TRBJ1-5	.	CASSLRGFGNQPQHF
TRBV4-1	TRBJ1-6	once	CASSPGTDNSPLHF
TRBV27	TRBJ2-2	once	CASSLEGSTGELFF
TRBV9	TRBJ2-7	once	CASSGDSGGDEQYF
TRBV7-9	TRBJ2-7	.	CASSPPGTSGAYEQYF
TRBV7-9	TRBJ1-1	few	CATEQGGEAFF
TRBV5-8	TRBJ2-7	once	CASSLERGLGEQYF
TRBV7-9	TRBJ1-2	.	CASSLDYGYTF